These 8 T cell receptor beta chains share one sample of origin, sequenced in a study of shared clonotypes between healthy human individuals. Produced via immunoSEQ multiplex PCR; TCRdb's table is partial and in-frame only. The sample yields more than 2 million clones, about 94% seen once. The naive CD8 subset, CD45RO-negative cells positively selected for CCR7, excluded terminally differentiated effector memory CD45RA+ cells. Sequencing was done on a sample of naive CD8+ T cells sorted from blood. These receptors were collected from a man younger than 30 in good health.

This chain uses TRBV4-3 with TRBJ2-2; D remains ambiguous. The CDR3 contains 15 residues. The V end lost 0 bases, the J end lost 1 base, and 6 bases lay between the germline ends. CDR1 and CDR2 from the germline V gene are LGHNA and YSLEER. The CDR3 reads CASSQEKGNTGELFF. CDR3 coding DNA: TGCGCCAGCAGCCAAGAGAAAGGGAACACCGGGGAGCTGTTTTTT.

This chain connects TRBV4-1 to TRBJ2-3, with D uncertain. The CDR3 covers 14 residues. The V and J ends lost 0 bases and 8 bases respectively, with 12 bases between them. CDR1 MGHRA and CDR2 YSYEKL come from the germline V gene. In nucleotides, the CDR3 is TGCGCCAGCAGCCAAGATAACTCGGCGGCTACGCAGTATTTT. Translated, it gives CASSQDNSAATQYF.

The table lists this clone with a count of one. The CDR3 spells CATSRGWVGAYEQYF. In DNA form, the CDR3 reads TGTGCCACCAGCAGAGGGTGGGTTGGCGCCTACGAGCAGTACTTC. The chain links TRBV15 to TRBJ2-7; D gene ambiguous. The CDR3 is 15 residues long. Germline loops: CDR1 LNHNV, CDR2 YYDKDF (reference sequence). Trimming shortened V by 1 base and J by 2 bases, and 12 bases separated the two germline ends.

The chain carries TRBV10-2 and TRBJ2-3; D is perhaps TRBD2 (5 bases). Germline values: CDR1 WSHSY, CDR2 SAAADI. The CDR3 has 14 residues. Trimming cost V 6 bases and J 2 bases, with 12 bases left between them. CDR3 sequence reads: CASSLLAVTDTQYF. DNA of the CDR3: TGCGCCAGCAGCCTCCTAGCAGTCACAGATACGCAGTATTTT.

The CDR3 DNA sequence: TGTGCCAGCAGTGAACATCGGGGGGGCTACAATGAGCAGTTCTTC. Translating gives CASSEHRGGYNEQFF. V and J are TRBV2 and TRBJ2-1; TRBD2 matches at 8 bases. The CDR3 length is 15 residues. The germline gives CDR1 SNHLY, CDR2 FYNNEI. V shed 2 bases, J shed 3 bases, and the junction held 3 bases outside the gene matches. Looking up the rest from reference TRBV2 and TRBJ2-1 gives the full variable domain: EPEVTQTPSHQVTQMGQEVILRCVPISNHLYFYWYRQILGQKVEFLVSFYNNEISEKSEIFDDQFSVERPDGSNFTLKIRSTKLEDSAMYFCASSEHRGGYNEQFFGPGTRLTVL.

The chain links TRBV21-1 to TRBJ2-3. TRBV21-1 is tagged as a pseudogene. CDR3 size: 17 residues. CDR3 DNA sequence: TGTGCCAGCAGCAAAGAAGTGAGTGGGAAATGCACAGATACGCAGTATTTT. Translated: CASSKEVSGKCTDTQYF.

The V call is TRBV18, the J call TRBJ2-7, with D maybe TRBD2 (5 bases). The ends were cut back, 2 bases at V and 4 bases at J, with 12 bases in the middle. The CDR3 length is 14 residues. Germline assignment: CDR1 KGHSH and CDR2 LQKENI. CDR3 sequence (DNA): TGTGCCAGCTCACCAAACGGACTGACGTACGAGCAGTACTTC. Translation gives CASSPNGLTYEQYF.

The chain is built from TRBV9 and TRBJ1-1; TRBD1 might be the D (6 bases). CDR1 is SGDLS, CDR2 YYNGEE, per germline. The ends were cut back, 4 bases at V and 3 bases at J, with 16 bases in the middle. The CDR3 is made up of 15 amino acids. The DNA of the CDR3 is TGTGCCAGCAGCTTCCTTCCACAGGGAGACACTGAAGCTTTCTTT. Protein product: CASSFLPQGDTEAFF.